The clone carrying this TCR beta chain was observed many times. Its antigen is as yet unknown. This sample is part of a study of CD8 T cells in ankylosing spondylitis. TCRdb re-called the 5' RACE reads through MiXCR, storing one row per CDR3 protein. Of approximately 28,000 distinct CDR3 sequences in the sample, roughly 8.6% were seen once. With V trimmed by 6 bases and J by 2 bases, 5 bases remained unmatched. The germline CDR1 and CDR2 sequences are SQVTM and ANQGSEA. This CDR3 contains 13 residues. Whole-study findings and limits: What appeared characteristic of ankylosing spondylitis blood was a TCR beta motif of several highly homologous variants.

Sequencing was done on a sample of blood. The receptor was isolated from a male donor with ankylosing spondylitis or in good health (not recorded which). The chain combines TRBV29-1 with TRBJ2-3, with 7 nucleotides matching TRBD1. CDR3 in DNA: TGCAGCGTGGGGACAGATCCCACAGATACGCAGTATTTT. This codes for CSVGTDPTDTQYF.